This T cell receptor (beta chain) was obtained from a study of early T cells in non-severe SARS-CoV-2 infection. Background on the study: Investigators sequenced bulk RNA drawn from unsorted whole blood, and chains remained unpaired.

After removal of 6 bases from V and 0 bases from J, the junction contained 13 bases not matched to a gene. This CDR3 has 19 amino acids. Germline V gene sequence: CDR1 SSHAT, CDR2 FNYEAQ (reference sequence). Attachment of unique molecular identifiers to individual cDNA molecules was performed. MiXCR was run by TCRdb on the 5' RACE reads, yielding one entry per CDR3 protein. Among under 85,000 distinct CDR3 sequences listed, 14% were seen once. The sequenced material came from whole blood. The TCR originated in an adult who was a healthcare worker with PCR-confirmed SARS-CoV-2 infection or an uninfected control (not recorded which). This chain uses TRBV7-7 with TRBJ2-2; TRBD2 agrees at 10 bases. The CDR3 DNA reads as TGTGCCAGCAGTGGTCGACTAGCGGGCGCTCTTCCGAACACCGGGGAGCTGTTTTTT. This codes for CASSGRLAGALPNTGELFF.